The T cell receptor (beta chain) described here comes from a study of memory CD4+ T cells and cytomegalovirus serostatus. Sequencing used immunoSEQ multiplex PCR; TCRdb keeps in-frame clones, though not all of them. The data show about 57,000 clones, with more than 60% seen just once and 0.65% to 0.9% held by the top ten. The sort gate was single viable CD3+CD4+CD8-CD45RO+ cells for memory CD4+ T cells. The sequencing input was memory CD4+ T cells from blood. The sequence was obtained from an adult in good health and CMV-seronegative.

CDR3 sequence reads: CASSLVDLTDTQYF. The CDR3 coding sequence is TGCGCCAGCAGCTTGGTCGACCTCACAGATACGCAGTATTTT. The chain combines TRBV5-1 with TRBJ2-3; D not certain. The CDR3 runs to 14 residues. The germline CDR1 and CDR2 sequences are SGHRS and YFSETQ. V lost 0 bases and J lost 2, with 7 bases in between.